These 9 T cell receptor beta chains were sequenced from one sample in a study of shared clonotypes between healthy human individuals. Only in-frame clones appear in the TCRdb table, and some are missing; sequencing was by immunoSEQ multiplex PCR. The sample has under 350,000 clones, over 75% seen once. The sample was memory CD8+ T cells sorted from blood. Subset: CD45RO+ cells pooled with CCR7-negative TemRA cells. Receptors originate from a man aged 18-30 years in good health.

V usage is TRBV7-6 and J usage is TRBJ1-1; the D gene is possibly TRBD1 (6 bases). This CDR3 comprises 13 residues. Trimming shortened V by 1 base and J by 4 bases, and 7 bases separated the two germline ends. Germline CDR1 is SGHVS and CDR2 is FNYEAQ. CDR3 sequence reads: CASSLVRGTEAFF. The CDR3 region has the DNA TGTGCCAGCAGCTTAGTCAGGGGCACTGAAGCTTTCTTT.

This clone was picked up one time. The V call is TRBV5-1, the J call TRBJ2-7; perhaps TRBD2 as D (6 bases). The CDR3 extends over 16 amino acids. Trimming left V 7 bases short and J 6 bases short, with 26 bases between. Per germline, CDR1 SGHRS and CDR2 YFSETQ. CDR3 coding DNA: TGCGCCAGCTGGCCGGGGGACGACACGAGGAAGGGCGAGCAGTACTTC. It encodes CASWPGDDTRKGEQYF.

For this clone: The same CDR3 is also encoded by other DNA sequences in this sample. J is TRBJ2-1 and V is TRBV4-1; D is unresolved. Germline-derived CDR1 and CDR2 are MGHRA and YSYEKL. CDR3 length: 13 residues. Trimming took off 0 bases at V and 9 bases at J, with 9 bases between the two ends. The CDR3 loop reads CASSQDRWGEQFF. For the CDR3, the DNA is TGCGCCAGCAGCCAAGATCGGTGGGGTGAGCAGTTCTTC.

This clone appeared a single time. V gene TRBV11-2 combines with J gene TRBJ1-2; unclear D gene. CDR3 length: 12 residues. The germline V gene has CDR1 SGHAT and CDR2 FQNNGV. V lost 3 bases and J 8 bases, leaving 10 bases between the germline ends. CDR3 sequence (DNA): TGTGCCAGCAGCTTGGGATTAACCGGCTACACCTTC. Amino acids: CASSLGLTGYTF.

The chain combines TRBV4-1 with TRBJ2-3; 9 bases match TRBD1. Germline CDR1 and CDR2: MGHRA and YSYEKL. The CDR3 spans 16 residues. The V gene end was trimmed by 1 base and the J gene end by 1 base; junction bases not matched to a gene: 3. CDR3: CASSQAGQGRTDTQYF. In DNA, the CDR3 is TGCGCCAGCAGCCAAGCGGGACAGGGCCGCACAGATACGCAGTATTTT.

This sequence joins TRBV25-1 and TRBJ2-1; tentatively, D is TRBD1 or TRBD2 (5 bases each). The CDR3 consists of 14 residues. The germline CDR1 and CDR2 sequences are MGHDK and SYGVNS. Trimming took off 7 bases at V and 5 bases at J, with 15 bases between the two ends. CDR3 amino acids: CASTSIRGDNEQFF. The CDR3 bases are TGTGCCAGCACCTCAATCCGGGGCGACAATGAGCAGTTCTTC. The full variable domain, in which reference TRBV25-1 and TRBJ2-1 provide the parts outside the CDR3, is EADIYQTPRYLVIGTGKKITLECSQTMGHDKMYWYQQDPGMELHLIHYSYGVNSTEKGDLSSESTVSRIRTEHFPLTLESARPSHTSQYLCASTSIRGDNEQFFGPGTRLTVL.

The rearrangement joins TRBV4-3 to TRBJ2-6; D call uncertain. V lost 1 base and J lost 1, with 8 bases in between. The CDR3 contains 16 residues. Germline V gives CDR1 LGHNA, CDR2 YSLEER. The CDR3 coding sequence is TGCGCCAGCAGCCAAGTCGCAGTTTCTGGGGCCAACGTCCTGACTTTC. It yields the protein CASSQVAVSGANVLTF.

The chain carries TRBV6-9 and TRBJ2-1; 7 nucleotides align to TRBD1. The CDR3 length is 16 residues. Germline values: CDR1 MNHGY, CDR2 SVAAGI. V was clipped by 8 bases and J by 2 bases; unmatched bases: 12. CDR3: CASRQGEEVTYNEQFF. CDR3 DNA sequence: TGTGCCAGCCGCCAGGGGGAAGAAGTAACCTACAATGAGCAGTTCTTC.

With respect to this clone: Other DNA sequences from this sample encode an identical CDR3 as well. The V call is TRBV6-5, the J call TRBJ2-7; D not certain. Trimming removed 2 bases from V and 2 bases from J, with 7 bases in between. Germline assignment: CDR1 MNHEY and CDR2 SVGAGI. CDR3 length equals 13 residues. The CDR3 DNA is TGTGCCAGCAGTTACGGGGTAACCTACGAGCAGTACTTC. Protein product: CASSYGVTYEQYF.